This record looks at one T cell receptor (beta chain) sequence and its context. Its antigen is unidentified. The sample's treatment: roughly 10-day PBMC culture with coronavirus spike peptide pools or control peptides (ViraFEST assay). This sample is drawn from a study of vaccination and CD4 T cells after COVID-19. Whole-study context: With a range of 35 to 161, the median interval from diagnosis to drawing post-COVID samples was less than 130 days. Cultures acting as controls obtained a CEFX pool, an HIV-1 Nef pool, or no peptide. The study's findings and limits: Median counts of SARS-CoV-2-reactive clonotypes increased from roughly 21 to 40; this difference was not significant.

Germline CDR1 SGHRS, CDR2 YFSETQ. The CDR3 spans 16 residues. V was clipped by 4 bases and J by 4 bases; unmatched bases: 13. An Oncomine TCR Beta short-read assay was used to sequence the DNA from cultured CD4+ T cells. The genomic DNA was obtained from cultured CD4+ T cells by extraction with the QIAamp micro DNA kit. MiXCR was run by TCRdb on the PCR reads, yielding one entry per CDR3 protein. The table lists more than 20,000 distinct CDR3 sequences, under 55% of them singletons, with roughly 4.9% in the top ten. What was sequenced was CD4+ T cells from blood, cultured in vitro. The chain is built from TRBV5-1 and TRBJ1-2, with TRBD1 matching 7 bases. The sequence came from a human donor who had recovered from COVID-19. This CDR3 reads CASSDGGGGRGYGYTF. In DNA form, the CDR3 reads TGCGCCAGCAGCGATGGAGGAGGGGGCCGGGGCTATGGCTACACCTTC.